This record covers a single T cell receptor beta chain. This record belongs to a study of cytomegalovirus exposure and HLA in healthy donors. Both 60 Vbeta primers and 13 Jbeta primers went into the PCR. Method: immunoSEQ multiplex PCR; TCRdb's copy keeps in-frame clones and lacks some. The table lists more than 110,000 clones, 80% of them singletons. The germline V gene encodes CDR1 SGHRS and CDR2 YFSETQ. The CDR3 loop spans 15 amino acids. Trimming took off 0 bases at V and 2 bases at J, with 11 bases between the two ends. Input material: PBMCs. The chain couples TRBV5-1 to TRBJ1-2, with D possibly being TRBD1 (5 bases). The origin of this receptor is a man aged 50 or older in good health and CMV-seronegative. Written as DNA, the CDR3 is TGCGCCAGCAGCTTGGATCAGGGACTCAACTATGGCTACACCTTC. Translated: CASSLDQGLNYGYTF. Full variable domain (missing parts from reference TRBV5-1 and TRBJ1-2): KAGVTQTPRYLIKTRGQQVTLSCSPISGHRSVSWYQQTPGQGLQFLFEYFSETQRNKGNFPGRFSGRQFSNSRSEMNVSTLELGDSALYLCASSLDQGLNYGYTFGSGTRLTVV.